This T cell receptor (beta chain) derives from a study of cytomegalovirus exposure and HLA in healthy donors. It was with 60 Vbeta and 13 Jbeta primers that the PCR ran. TCRdb's table, derived via immunoSEQ multiplex PCR, lists solely in-frame clones and lacks some. In the table there are around 140,000 clones, roughly three quarters of which are singletons. A remark on this clone: The antigen remains unidentified.

Germline loops: CDR1 SEHNR, CDR2 FQNEAQ (reference sequence). Trimming stripped 8 bases from V and 3 bases from J, with 11 bases between. CDR3 size: 13 residues. The study, taken as a whole, reports: Trimming of TCR beta V- and J-genes showed a link, identified in a later analysis, to a missense DCLRE1C variant. Owing to their indistinguishability, certain V segments, notably TRBV6-2 and TRBV6-3, were excluded.

Sequenced input: PBMCs. This sequence originates from a young woman in good health and CMV-seronegative. The chain couples TRBV7-9 to TRBJ1-3; D ambiguous. The CDR3 DNA is TGTGCCAGCCGGGGTCTGGGTGGAAACACCATATATTTT. Translated: CASRGLGGNTIYF.